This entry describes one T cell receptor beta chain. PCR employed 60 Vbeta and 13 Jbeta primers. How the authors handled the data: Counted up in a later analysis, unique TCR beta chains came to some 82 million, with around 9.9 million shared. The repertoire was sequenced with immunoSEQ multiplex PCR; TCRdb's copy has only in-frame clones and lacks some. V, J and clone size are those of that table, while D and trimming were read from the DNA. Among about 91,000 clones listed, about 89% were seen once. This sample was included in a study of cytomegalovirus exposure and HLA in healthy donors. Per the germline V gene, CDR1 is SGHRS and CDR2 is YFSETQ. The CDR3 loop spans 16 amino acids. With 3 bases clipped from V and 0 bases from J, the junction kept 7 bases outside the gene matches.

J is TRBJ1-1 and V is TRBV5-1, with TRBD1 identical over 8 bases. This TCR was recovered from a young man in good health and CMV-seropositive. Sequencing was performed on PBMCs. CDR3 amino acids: CASSSNRGQVNTEAFF. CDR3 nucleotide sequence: TGCGCCAGCAGCTCCAACCGGGGACAGGTGAACACTGAAGCTTTCTTT.